The sequence of this T cell receptor (beta chain) was determined in a study of naive and memory T cell subsets (dated by TCRdb to about 2017). In terms of the full investigation: An open-source, UMI-based TCR alpha and beta sequencing pipeline was applied to sorted naive and memory peripheral blood T cell subsets. The functional CMV T cell responses agreed completely with IgG serology results. RNA was DNase-treated and reverse transcribed with TCR constant-region primers, mostly using SuperScript III. Summary of the overall study and its limitations: In both CD4 and CD8 cells, the Gini index increased while Shannon and inverse Simpson diversity decreased from naive through CM, EM and EMRA. The repertoire findings for the naive and memory subsets could not be validated, as no ground truth was available. Single alpha or beta chain sequences, rather than paired alpha/beta receptors, were used to define clonotypes. A power law was followed by TCR abundance, with an exponent that differed between naive and memory subsets but was consistent across the three individuals. After error correction, over 90% of naive TCR sequences appeared only once, giving much steeper abundance distributions than memory subsets. A few larger clonotypes were present in naive repertoires, particularly the CD8 repertoires, and these clonotypes were possibly memory cells re-expressing CD45RA. RNA-based TCR counts may be influenced by expression changes linked to T cell activation and differentiation.

The CDR3 holds 15 amino acids from the cysteine to the phenylalanine. Only the CDR3 portion is preserved as DNA: 45 bases, with reading frame beginning at the first base. Sequences SQVTM (CDR1) and ANQGSEA (CDR2) are obtained from the germline V gene. The germline V end is reduced by 3 bases and the J end by 1 base; junction bases left unmatched: 7. This clonotype came up a few times. Its specific antigen is unknown. Base qualities are not at hand, and no much larger clone is one base apart. From the second PCR step onward, the TCR alpha chain libraries and the TCR beta chain libraries were amplified separately. CMV status of each donor was established by measuring IFNgamma production from CD4+ T cells after fresh PBMCs were stimulated overnight with CMV viral lysate. CD4 T cells were positively selected with Miltenyi beads, followed by positive selection of CD8 T cells from the CD4-negative fraction. After staining for CD3, CD4, CD8, CD45RA, CD27 and a live/dead dye, cells were sorted on a BD Aria II into four subsets based on CD45RA and CD27. Blood was obtained from three healthy volunteers, and the blood from each volunteer was fractionated into CD4 and CD8 T cells and subsequently into four differentiation subsets. Around 0.11 L of peripheral blood was collected from each donor, and PBMC were isolated from the blood using Ficoll-Paque PLUS density-gradient centrifugation. Sorted cells were lysed in RLT buffer, after which RNA was extracted using a Qiagen RNeasy kit and stored at -80 degrees C.

Libraries were built with UMI-ligation and nested PCR. The beta constant-region primer consisted of an equimolar mixture of two oligonucleotides that together covered TRBC1 and TRBC2. Four rounds of PCR, combining the SP2 primer with nested alpha and beta constant-region primers, were used to amplify the ligated cDNA. A single-stranded oligonucleotide carrying the SP2 primer and a 12-nucleotide UMI was ligated to the 3' end of the cDNA by T4 RNA ligase 1. Incubation of the ligation reaction lasted roughly 20-25 hours at 16 degrees C. PCR2 was typically performed as a SYBR Green qPCR and was stopped at a predetermined threshold so that over-amplification was prevented. Agencourt AMPure XP magnetic beads were used for all purifications after the first. Library quantification was done by Qubit, followed by a TapeStation check on which the main peak was expected at around 650 bp. Pooled libraries were sequenced on an Illumina MiSeq using v2 2x251 paired-end kits, and typically about 1-2.3 million reads were obtained per sample. Each sample library was pooled at approximately 3.7 nM, and roughly 5-8% PhiX was included to improve cluster recognition. Processing in the source paper ran as follows. FASTQ reads processed by Demultiplexor were assigned V and J genes by Decombinator through tag matching that tolerated a single base-pair mismatch. UMIs were used by Collapsinator to correct both sequencing errors and frequency errors arising from PCR heterogeneity. CDR3Translator translated TCRs and extracted CDR3s from the conserved cysteine to the FGXG phenylalanine, flagging non-productive sequences. Gini, Shannon entropy and inverse Simpson indices were calculated on repertoires subsampled to equal numbers of UMI-defined TCRs. Within the linear range, a power law was fitted to clonotype abundance distributions using maximum likelihood. When run on a single naive CD8 sample, MIGEC and the pipeline yielded similar UMI counts, similar unique TCR numbers and similar clonal distributions. In one analysis, naive TCRs also found in any memory subset of the same donor were removed from the naive repertoire. A set of several thousand CMV-associated CDR3 sequences, compiled from VDJdb and a published dataset, was used to search the repertoires. TCRdb reworked the public reads: Q25 trimming with fastp, MiXCR clone assembly, productive beta chains retained. Each entry is one CDR3 protein sequence, shown with its most common DNA and genes. None of the V and J calls come from the authors' own analysis; TCRdb made them. The sample profile shows over 110,000 distinct CDR3 sequences; 15% to 20% of them were found once. The ten most abundant clones make up approximately 0.63% of the sample.

The receptor was derived from a human donor in good health. The chain links TRBV29-1 with TRBJ2-3, and 7 junction bases match TRBD1. Sample: naive CD8+ T cells from blood. Interpreted using the paper, the cell subset or site label stands for: naive T cells, CD45RA high CD27+. The CDR3 region has the sequence CSVDRTGDGTDTQYF. The sequence in DNA is TGCAGCGTTGACCGAACAGGGGATGGCACAGATACGCAGTATTTT.